The sequence of this T cell receptor (beta chain) was determined in a study of neurological immune-mediated disorders. The CDR3 totals 14 residues. CDR1 SGHRS and CDR2 YFSETQ come from the germline V gene. Trimming stripped 0 bases from V and 7 bases from J, with 14 bases between. In every sequencing run, more than 170 million TCR-beta sequences were generated from 15-18 subjects. TCRdb fed the 5' RACE reads into MiXCR, producing one record per CDR3 protein. The table lists tens of thousands of distinct CDR3 sequences, 4.1% of them singletons, with about 2.4% in the top ten. The chain links TRBV5-1 to TRBJ2-7; either TRBD1 or TRBD2 may supply D (5 bases each). The sequenced sample consisted of PBMCs. This TCR derives from a man in his forties or fifties with multiple sclerosis. The CDR3 DNA sequence: TGCGCCAGCAGCTTGGCACAGGTTTCGGGAGAGCAGTACTTC. Its protein is CASSLAQVSGEQYF.